A selection of T cell receptor beta chains follows, all from one sample in a study of Ad26.COV2.S vaccination and SARS-CoV-2 variants. Repertoires were generated with immunoSEQ multiplex PCR, while TCRdb's copy carries only in-frame clones and drops some. This table holds 300,000 to 500,000 clones, about nine tenths found once. Sample: peripheral blood, taken in a trial of Ad26.COV2.S vaccine versus placebo. Receptors originate from a person aged 18-65 years who received the Ad26.COV2.S COVID-19 vaccine or a placebo. Both conserved end residues are part of each CDR3. A D gene is named only where the DNA matches it firmly.

CDR3: CASSLIPPGRTGLGRNTIYF
DNA: TGTGCCAGCAGTTTGATCCCCCCCGGTAGGACAGGTCTGGGTAGAAACACCATATATTTT
J: TRBJ1-3
D: TRBD1
V: TRBV27

CDR3: CASSLEAAGNSPLHF
DNA: TGTGCCAGCAGTTTAGAAGCAGCGGGTAATTCACCCCTCCACTTT
J: TRBJ1-6
D: NA
V: TRBV28

CDR3: CAWSPQGGRTWELFF
DNA: TGTGCCTGGAGCCCTCAGGGAGGGAGGACCTGGGAGCTGTTTTTT
J: TRBJ2-2
D: TRBD2
V: TRBV30

CDR3: CASSAGDRDYTF
DNA: TGTGCCAGCAGCGCTGGGGACAGGGACTACACCTTC
J: TRBJ1-2
D: TRBD1
V: TRBV11-3

CDR3: CASSLPAPYEQYF
DNA: TGTGCCAGCAGTTTACCCGCTCCCTACGAGCAGTACTTC
J: TRBJ2-7
D: NA
V: TRBV28

CDR3: CASSHTGGGYGYTF
DNA: TGTGCCAGCAGCCACACAGGGGGAGGCTATGGCTACACCTTC
J: TRBJ1-2
D: TRBD1
V: TRBV11-1

CDR3: CASSLFTDSSYNSPLHF
DNA: TGTGCCAGCAGCTTATTTACCGATAGCTCCTATAATTCACCCCTCCACTTT
J: TRBJ1-6
D: NA
V: TRBV7-9

CDR3: CASSYRTGGEVAFF
DNA: TGTGCCAGCAGTTACCGGACAGGGGGCGAGGTAGCTTTCTTT
J: TRBJ1-1
D: TRBD1
V: TRBV6-5

CDR3: CAISEISGSSSYNEQFF
DNA: TGTGCCATCAGTGAGATATCGGGATCAAGCTCCTACAATGAGCAGTTCTTC
J: TRBJ2-1
D: NA
V: TRBV10-3

CDR3: CASSLVPSQGGETQYF
DNA: TGTGCCAGCAGCTTAGTGCCTTCGCAGGGTGGAGAGACCCAGTACTTC
J: TRBJ2-5
D: NA
V: TRBV7-9

CDR3: CASRPRDRGNTEAFF
DNA: TGTGCCAGCAGACCCCGGGACAGGGGGAACACTGAAGCTTTCTTT
J: TRBJ1-1
D: TRBD1
V: TRBV6-5

CDR3: CAWSVLATTRSTYEQYF
DNA: TGTGCCTGGAGTGTATTAGCCACAACTCGGTCAACCTACGAGCAGTACTTC
J: TRBJ2-7
D: NA
V: TRBV30

CDR3: CASSPGLAGYEQFF
DNA: TGTGCCAGCAGCCCGGGACTAGCAGGTTATGAGCAGTTCTTC
J: TRBJ2-1
D: TRBD2
V: TRBV7-9

CDR3: CASRPGTGGGYGYTF
DNA: TGTGCCAGCAGACCCGGAACAGGGGGCGGCTATGGCTACACCTTC
J: TRBJ1-2
D: TRBD1
V: TRBV6-5

CDR3: CASSERPDTSSGNTIYF
DNA: TGTGCCAGCAGTGAAAGGCCCGACACGAGCTCTGGAAACACCATATATTTT
J: TRBJ1-3
D: NA
V: TRBV6-1

CDR3: CASSEWDNSYEQYF
DNA: TGCGCCAGCAGTGAGTGGGACAACTCCTACGAGCAGTACTTC
J: TRBJ2-7
D: NA
V: TRBV10-2

CDR3: CASSRRRAEKLFF
DNA: TGTGCCAGCAGCCGCAGACGGGCTGAAAAACTGTTTTTT
J: TRBJ1-4
D: NA
V: TRBV14